This T cell receptor (beta chain) stems from a study of shared clonotypes between healthy human individuals. Study-wide points: Inspection by rarefaction showed sorted-subset sequencing to be incomplete despite large depth. Clonotype sharing levels among donors were expected to vary with sequencing depth.

The study separated CD4+ cells into CD45RA+ naive and CD45RA-negative memory subsets. Germline CDR1 SGHNT, CDR2 YYREEE (reference sequence). The ends were cut back, 4 bases at V and 1 base at J, with 11 bases in the middle. The CDR3 loop spans 15 amino acids. Points on this clone: Its antigen remains unknown.

Profiled with immunoSEQ multiplex PCR; TCRdb holds only in-frame clones, not every one. The profile covers 2 million to 3 million clones, with approximately 90% appearing a single time and around 0.15% taken by the ten largest. The rearrangement links TRBV5-4 to TRBJ1-4, with D possibly matching TRBD1 (5 bases). The origin of this receptor is a man younger than 35 in good health. Sequenced material: naive CD4+ T cells sorted from blood. Regarding subset: CD45RA+ positively selected. The CDR3 DNA sequence: TGTGCCAGCAGCGTGGGGACCGGAACTAATGAAAAACTGTTTTTT. Residues: CASSVGTGTNEKLFF.